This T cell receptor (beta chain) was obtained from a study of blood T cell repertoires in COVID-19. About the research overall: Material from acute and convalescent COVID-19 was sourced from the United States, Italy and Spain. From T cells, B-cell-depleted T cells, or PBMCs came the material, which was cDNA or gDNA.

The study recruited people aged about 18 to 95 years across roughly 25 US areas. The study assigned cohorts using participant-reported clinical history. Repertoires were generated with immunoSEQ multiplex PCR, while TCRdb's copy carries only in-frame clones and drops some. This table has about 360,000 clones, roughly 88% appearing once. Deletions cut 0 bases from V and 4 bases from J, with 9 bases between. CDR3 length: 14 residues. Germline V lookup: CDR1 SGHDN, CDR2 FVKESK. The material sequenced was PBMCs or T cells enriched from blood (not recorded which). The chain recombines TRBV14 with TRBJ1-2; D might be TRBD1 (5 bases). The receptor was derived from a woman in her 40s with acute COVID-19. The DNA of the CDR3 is TGTGCCAGCAGCCAAGAAGACAGAGCCTATGGCTACACCTTC. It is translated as CASSQEDRAYGYTF.